This TCR beta chain was sequenced for a study of CD8 T cells in Susac syndrome. Germline V gene lookup returns CDR1 SGDLS and CDR2 YYNGEE. V lost 4 bases, J lost 5 bases, and 9 bases stayed unmatched. The CDR3 extends over 15 amino acids. Random hexamers were used to reverse transcribe about 0.45 to 1 ug of RNA. It was immunoSEQ multiplex PCR that amplified TCR beta CDR3 across 54 Vbeta and 13 Jbeta. In TCRdb, the immunoSEQ multiplex PCR reads were re-called with MiXCR into one record per CDR3 protein. There are some 150,000 distinct CDR3 sequences in the sample; roughly 95% occur only once, and roughly 0.15% lies in the top ten.

The TCR was taken from a human donor with multiple sclerosis. The sample comprised CD8+ T cells from PBMCs. The chain carries TRBV9 and TRBJ2-1; 7 positions agree with TRBD1. In DNA form, the CDR3 reads TGTGCCAGCAGCTCCGCCGGGACAGTCCACAATGAGCAGTTCTTC. This encodes CASSSAGTVHNEQFF. Supplemented by reference TRBV9 and TRBJ2-1, the full variable domain reads DSGVTQTPKHLITATGQRVTLRCSPRSGDLSVYWYQQSLDQGLQFLIQYYNGEERAKGNILERFSAQQFPDLHSELNLSSLELGDSALYFCASSSAGTVHNEQFFGPGTRLTVL.